These 28 T cell receptor beta chains originate from one sample sequenced in a study of T-cell memory formation after mild COVID-19. TCRdb called the 5' RACE reads again in MiXCR, with one record for every CDR3 protein. Of roughly 130,000 distinct CDR3 sequences listed, about 6% are singletons. Specimen: PBMCs or a T cell subset sorted from them (not recorded which). Every receptor here comes from an adult woman who had mild COVID-19 (a few samples of this study predate the infection). Cell type and time point are not known.

The chain is built from TRBV7-9 and TRBJ2-5, with 15 bases fitting TRBD2. V shed 5 bases and J 4 bases; nucleotides not matched to a gene: 14. Germline CDR1 and CDR2: SEHNR and FQNEAQ (reference sequence). CDR3 size: 19 residues. CDR3 in amino acids: CASSPHRGLAGGPRETQYF. The CDR3 nucleotides are TGTGCCAGCAGCCCACATCGGGGACTAGCGGGAGGTCCCAGAGAGACCCAGTACTTC.

This clonotype was recorded at least ten times. The rearrangement joins TRBV20-1 to TRBJ2-3; D gene uncertain. This CDR3 contains 14 residues. Germline V lookup: CDR1 DFQATT, CDR2 SNEGSKA (reference sequence). Deletions cut 5 bases from V and 4 bases from J, with 16 bases between. The CDR3 DNA follows: TGCAGTGCTCCGCCAGCCTCAGGCGCAGATACGCAGTATTTT. Amino acids: CSAPPASGADTQYF.

Only a few counts were recorded for this clonotype. The CDR3 loop reads CAISRQGYNEQFF. The CDR3 DNA sequence: TGTGCCATCTCGCGACAGGGCTACAATGAGCAGTTCTTC. V usage is TRBV7-9 and J usage is TRBJ2-1; 7 bases map to TRBD1. From germline, CDR1 is SEHNR and CDR2 FQNEAQ (reference sequence). The CDR3 is 13 amino acids. V lost 10 bases, J lost 3 bases, and 6 bases stayed unmatched.

This clonotype has more than one count but fewer than ten. This chain uses TRBV12-3 or TRBV12-4 with TRBJ2-1; TRBD2 aligns across 9 bases. The CDR3 length is 16 residues. Unmatched junction bases numbered 12, after V lost 4 bases and J lost 8 bases. This CDR3 reads CASSSQRDSGSYEQFF. Written as DNA, the CDR3 is TGTGCCAGCAGTTCTCAAAGGGATAGCGGGAGCTATGAGCAGTTCTTC.

This clonotype has just a few counts. This chain links TRBV27 with TRBJ2-7; no clear D gene. Germline loops: CDR1 MNHEY, CDR2 SMNVEV (reference sequence). The germline V and J ends were trimmed by 2 bases and 6 bases, with 8 bases remaining between them. This CDR3 is built from 12 residues. The CDR3 region is CASSLMSGEQYF. The CDR3 nucleotides are TGTGCCAGCAGTTTAATGTCAGGCGAGCAGTACTTC.

The chain carries TRBV19 and TRBJ1-3; D perhaps matches TRBD1 (6 bases). Germline CDR1 is LNHDA and CDR2 is SQIVND (reference sequence). CDR3 length: 14 amino acids. Trimming removed 7 bases at V and 2 bases at J, with 12 bases between. CDR3 residues: CASNRGPAGNTIYF. The DNA of the CDR3 is TGTGCCAGTAACCGGGGGCCAGCTGGAAACACCATATATTTT.

This clonotype appeared many times. The V and J genes are TRBV6-1 and TRBJ2-1, with 7 nucleotides matching TRBD1. This CDR3 has 15 residues. The germline CDR1 and CDR2 sequences are MNHNS and SASEGT. V lost 6 bases, J lost 0 bases, and 5 bases stayed unmatched. Here the CDR3 DNA reads TGTGCCAGCAGCAGGACAGGACGCTCCTACAATGAGCAGTTCTTC. This encodes CASSRTGRSYNEQFF.

Ten or more counts support this clonotype. The chain couples TRBV27 to TRBJ1-2; D is possibly TRBD1 (6 bases). Trimming pared 6 bases from V and 2 bases from J, leaving 16 bases between. Per germline, CDR1 MNHEY and CDR2 SMNVEV (reference sequence). The CDR3 has 15 amino acids. The DNA for the CDR3 is TGTGCCAGCAGGCCCTTGGGGGCGAACAACTATGGCTACACCTTC. This translates into CASRPLGANNYGYTF.

There are a few counts of this clonotype. V and J are TRBV12-3 or TRBV12-4 and TRBJ1-2; 9 bases agree with TRBD1. V dropped 6 bases and J dropped 4; count of bases not matched to a gene: 9. This CDR3 spans 15 amino acids. CDR3 region: CASRHAGTGIYGYTF. CDR3 nucleotide sequence: TGTGCCAGCAGGCACGCCGGGACAGGGATCTATGGCTACACCTTC.

A note on this clonotype: Possible read error: a much larger clone is one base away. The V gene is TRBV15, the J gene TRBJ2-7; D is uncertain. V lost 0 bases and J 6 bases, leaving 9 bases between the germline ends. CDR3 length: 13 residues. CDR1 and CDR2 (germline): LNHNV, YYDKDF (reference sequence). Written as DNA, the CDR3 is TGTGCCACCAGCAGAGACGTTAACTCCGAGCAGTACTTC. The encoded protein is CATSRDVNSEQYF.

CDR3 bases: TGCAGTGCTTCCCCACCTATAAAACCCGATGAGCAGTTCTTC. Amino acids: CSASPPIKPDEQFF. This rearrangement joins TRBV20-1 to TRBJ2-1; D is unresolved. The CDR3 is 14 residues long. Germline V gives CDR1 DFQATT, CDR2 SNEGSKA (reference sequence). V lost 5 bases, J lost 8 bases, and 19 bases lay in between.

This clonotype was found many times. The rearrangement joins TRBV18 to TRBJ2-7; 8 nucleotides align to TRBD1. J gave up 1 base and V 2 bases, and 10 bases lay outside the gene matches. Germline CDR1 and CDR2: KGHSH and LQKENI. This CDR3 has 17 amino acids. CDR3 in amino acids: CASSPKLLTGGSYEQYF. DNA for the CDR3: TGTGCCAGCTCACCAAAATTGCTAACAGGGGGGTCCTACGAGCAGTACTTC.

This clonotype was counted ten times or more. This chain joins TRBV6-5 and TRBJ2-4; 7 positions agree with TRBD2. The V and J ends lost 2 bases and 8 bases, in that order; junction bases with no gene match: 6. From germline, CDR1 is MNHEY and CDR2 SVGAGI. CDR3 size: 14 residues. In DNA, the CDR3 is TGTGCCAGCAGTTACGGCGGGAGTGGATACATTCAGTACTTC. This gives the protein CASSYGGSGYIQYF.

This sequence joins TRBV5-5 and TRBJ1-1; D possibly corresponds to TRBD1 (5 bases). CDR1 and CDR2 from the germline V gene are SGHKS and YYEKEE (reference sequence). The V gene lost 2 bases and the J gene lost 6 bases, with 14 bases spanning the gap. The CDR3 loop spans 14 amino acids. The CDR3 coding sequence is TGTGCCAGCAGCTTTGGGGCCGAGAGCGCTGAAGCTTTCTTT. Translation: CASSFGAESAEAFF.

This clonotype was counted between two and nine times. The chain carries TRBV5-1 and TRBJ1-6; D unresolved. From germline, CDR1 is SGHRS and CDR2 YFSETQ. The length of the CDR3 is 18 residues. V lost 1 base to trimming and J lost 6 bases, with 20 bases between them. The CDR3 protein is CASSLFTPDTGSNSPLHF. The CDR3 DNA reads as TGCGCCAGCAGCTTGTTTACCCCAGACACGGGGAGTAATTCACCCCTCCACTTT.

This clonotype was found many times. The chain joins TRBV7-3 to TRBJ2-3; 8 bases agree with TRBD2. In germline, CDR1 is SGHTA, CDR2 FQGTGA. V lost 10 bases, J lost 0 bases, and 9 bases stayed unmatched. The CDR3 runs 15 residues. The CDR3 sequence is CATSSGTSSTDTQYF. In DNA, the CDR3 is TGTGCCACCAGTTCCGGGACTAGTAGCACAGATACGCAGTATTTT.

The chain combines TRBV7-9 with TRBJ2-1; 9 bases align to TRBD1. The V and J ends lost 2 bases and 3 bases, in that order; junction bases with no gene match: 8. Germline V gene sequence: CDR1 SEHNR, CDR2 FQNEAQ (reference sequence). This CDR3 is built from 17 residues. The CDR3 DNA follows: TGTGCCAGCAGCTTAACCGGGGACAGGGTAAGCTACAATGAGCAGTTCTTC. Its protein product is CASSLTGDRVSYNEQFF.

This rearrangement joins TRBV12-3 or TRBV12-4 to TRBJ2-3; the D gene is possibly TRBD1 (5 bases). V lost 2 bases, J lost 1 base, and 10 bases lay in between. This CDR3 has 15 amino acids. The CDR3 spells CASSLRKTGTDTQYF. CDR3 sequence (DNA): TGTGCCAGCAGTTTAAGGAAGACAGGCACAGATACGCAGTATTTT.

This clonotype was found many times. This rearrangement joins TRBV7-3 to TRBJ2-1, with 7 bases that match TRBD2. The CDR3 totals 15 residues. With V trimmed by 0 bases and J by 9 bases, 8 bases remained unmatched. Germline CDR1 SGHTA, CDR2 FQGTGA. CDR3 amino acids: CASSLTGDYLSEQFF. CDR3 nucleotide sequence: TGTGCCAGCAGCTTAACGGGGGACTATTTAAGTGAGCAGTTCTTC.

The V and J genes are TRBV5-1 and TRBJ1-3; tentative D call: TRBD1 (6 bases). V was cut by 4 bases and J by 0 bases, with 11 bases left in between. The length of the CDR3 is 15 residues. Germline V CDR1 and CDR2: SGHRS, YFSETQ. The CDR3 reads CASSLGQSSGNTIYF. Here the CDR3 DNA reads TGCGCCAGCAGCCTAGGACAGAGCTCTGGAAACACCATATATTTT.

This clonotype was seen at least ten times. J is TRBJ2-5 and V is TRBV20-1, with 8 nucleotides matching TRBD2. CDR1 DFQATT and CDR2 SNEGSKA come from the germline V gene (reference sequence). CDR3 length: 14 amino acids. The trim removed 5 bases at V and 4 bases at J, leaving 9 bases unmatched. The CDR3 loop is CSAPRGGQGETQYF. DNA of the CDR3: TGCAGTGCTCCACGGGGGGGCCAAGGAGAGACCCAGTACTTC.

V usage is TRBV4-3 and J usage is TRBJ2-3, with D perhaps TRBD2 (6 bases). The germline V and J ends were trimmed by 0 bases and 10 bases, with 14 bases remaining between them. Germline CDR1 LGHNA, CDR2 YSLEER. The CDR3 consists of 14 residues. CDR3 residues: CASSQEGQGGSQYF. The CDR3 DNA reads TGCGCCAGCAGCCAAGAGGGGCAGGGAGGCTCGCAGTATTTT.

V gene TRBV4-1 combines with J gene TRBJ1-4; no reliable D call. Trimming stripped 1 base from V and 0 bases from J, with 6 bases between. Germline V gene data show CDR1 as MGHRA and CDR2 as YSYEKL. This CDR3 is 15 amino acids long. CDR3 protein: CASSQVGATNEKLFF. The CDR3 region has the DNA TGCGCCAGCAGCCAAGTCGGAGCAACTAATGAAAAACTGTTTTTT.

J is TRBJ2-3 and V is TRBV11-3; maybe TRBD2 (5 bases). Looked up from germline, CDR1 is SGHNT and CDR2 is YENEEA. V was clipped by 5 bases and J by 7 bases, with 10 bases between them. The CDR3 totals 12 residues. CDR3 protein: CASSKGGYTQYF. Written as DNA, the CDR3 is TGTGCCAGCAGCAAAGGAGGATATACGCAGTATTTT.

The chain employs TRBV4-3 and TRBJ2-2, with TRBD2 identical over 7 bases. The length of the CDR3 is 16 residues. J lost 1 base, V lost 3 bases, and 5 bases had no gene match. Germline-derived CDR1 and CDR2 are LGHNA and YSLEER. The CDR3 loop is CASSHSPSGNTGELFF. In DNA form, the CDR3 reads TGCGCCAGCAGCCATTCCCCTAGCGGGAACACCGGGGAGCTGTTTTTT.

This clonotype was seen a few times. The gene calls are TRBV7-9 and TRBJ2-5; 11 bases are shared with TRBD2. The CDR3 sequence is 17 residues long. J was trimmed by 4 bases and V by 4 bases; bases with no gene match: 11. The germline V gene has CDR1 SEHNR and CDR2 FQNEAQ (reference sequence). The CDR3 region has the DNA TGTGCCAGCAGCTCCTTACGGCCCCTAGCGGGAGGAGAGACCCAGTACTTC. The encoded protein is CASSSLRPLAGGETQYF.

This clonotype was detected many times. The chain carries TRBV7-6 and TRBJ1-6; the D is unclear. Germline-derived CDR1 and CDR2 are SGHVS and FNYEAQ. V gave up 6 bases and J gave up 9 bases, with 21 bases separating them. This CDR3 is 16 amino acids long. The CDR3 nucleotides are TGTGCCAGCAGTCTCGGTGGCCCCGGGCGATTTTCACCCCTCCACTTT. Encoded protein: CASSLGGPGRFSPLHF.

This chain links TRBV5-1 with TRBJ1-1; D possibly corresponds to TRBD1 (5 bases). In germline, CDR1 is SGHRS, CDR2 YFSETQ. With 0 bases removed from V and 3 bases from J, the gap between germline ends came to 9 bases. The CDR3 has 14 amino acids. This chain's CDR3 is CASSLASGYTEAFF. The CDR3 nucleotides are TGCGCCAGCAGCTTGGCATCAGGGTACACTGAAGCTTTCTTT. Full variable domain (rest looked up from reference TRBV5-1 and TRBJ1-1): KAGVTQTPRYLIKTRGQQVTLSCSPISGHRSVSWYQQTPGQGLQFLFEYFSETQRNKGNFPGRFSGRQFSNSRSEMNVSTLELGDSALYLCASSLASGYTEAFFGQGTRLTVV.